The entry below describes one T cell receptor (beta chain). Its matching antigen is unknown. The source of the sample is a study of cytomegalovirus exposure and HLA in healthy donors. Findings and limits, study-wide: It was 150 to 200 TCR beta chains that were listed as cytomegalovirus-associated. Rarity marked most TCR sequences, yet some public TCRs occurred in many donors.

The length of the CDR3 is 15 residues. The germline CDR1 and CDR2 sequences are SEHNR and FQNEAQ (reference sequence). V trimming: 5 bases; J trimming: 2 bases; junction bases outside the gene matches: 3. Use of 60 Vbeta and 13 Jbeta primers characterized the PCR. Authors' analysis steps: Later work found about 80 million unique TCR beta chains, with 9.5 million to 12 million shared. Clones were read by immunoSEQ multiplex PCR, and TCRdb kept only the in-frame ones, dropping some. V and J calls plus clone size are reproduced from that table; the DNA served to infer D and trimming. The table includes over 100,000 clones, around 77% detected once.

This TCR derives from a man in his forties in good health and CMV-seropositive. The sequenced material came from PBMCs. This chain links TRBV7-9 with TRBJ2-1; TRBD1 aligns across 10 bases. The chain's CDR3 is CASSAGQGTYNEQFF. The CDR3 nucleotides are TGTGCCAGCAGCGCGGGACAGGGGACCTACAATGAGCAGTTCTTC.